The clone carrying this TCR beta chain was recorded at least ten times. The germline V and J ends were trimmed by 6 bases and 1 base, with 14 bases remaining between them. The CDR3 runs 15 residues. The germline gives CDR1 SEHNR, CDR2 FQNEAQ (reference sequence). The data were obtained in a study of identical twins. Using its own MiXCR run on the 5' RACE reads, TCRdb lists one record per CDR3 protein. The sample includes some 1,600,000 distinct CDR3 sequences, more than 30% of them seen just once. The source material was cord blood. The receptor was isolated from a newborn girl in good health. V usage is TRBV7-9 and J usage is TRBJ2-3; the D gene is possibly TRBD2 (6 bases). In DNA form, the CDR3 reads TGTGCCAGCAGTTTACGTAGCGGCCGCACAGATACGCAGTATTTT. Amino acid sequence: CASSLRSGRTDTQYF.